Listed below are T cell receptor beta chains from one sample, sequenced in a study of beta chain features in type 1 diabetes. Libraries were prepared by immunoSEQ multiplex PCR; TCRdb keeps only in-frame clonotypes and omits some of them. The sample lists about 900,000 clones, about a sixth occurring once. Specimen: naive CD4+ T cells from blood. The origin of the receptors is a woman in her late teens or twenties in good health. CDR3s include the opening cysteine and the closing phenylalanine or tryptophan. D genes are given only for firm matches. Clone size is shown for a subset of rows, as once, few, many or a class of expanded clone.

CASSLDGEAFF,TGTGCCAGCAGCTTAGACGGTGAAGCTTTCTTT,TRBJ1-1,.,TRBV11-3,.
CASSREAYEQYF,TGTGCCAGCAGTCGGGAGGCCTACGAGCAGTACTTC,TRBJ2-7,.,TRBV2,TRBD2
CASSVEGPYNEQFF,TGTGCCAGCAGCGTAGAAGGCCCCTACAATGAGCAGTTCTTC,TRBJ2-1,few,TRBV9,.
CASSLFPGELFF,TGTGCCAGCAGCTTATTTCCCGGGGAGCTGTTTTTT,TRBJ2-2,few,TRBV7-3,.
CASSVSSYEQYF,TGTGCCAGCAGTGTCAGCTCCTACGAGCAGTACTTC,TRBJ2-7,few,TRBV28,.
CASSPRTSGRAFNEQFF,TGTGCCAGCAGCCCTCGGACTAGCGGGAGGGCCTTCAATGAGCAGTTCTTC,TRBJ2-1,few,TRBV11-2,TRBD2
CASSLKPGLWEQYF,TGTGCCAGCAGCTTGAAACCGGGACTATGGGAGCAGTACTTC,TRBJ2-7,few,TRBV7-2,TRBD2
CASSVGADSGGRETQYF,TGTGCCAGCAGCGTAGGGGCGGACTCCGGTGGTAGAGAGACCCAGTACTTC,TRBJ2-5,.,TRBV9,.
CASSPAGGVSGYTF,TGCGCCAGCAGCCCGGCCGGAGGGGTTAGCGGCTACACCTTC,TRBJ1-2,.,TRBV10-2,.
CASSERGGLANTDTQYF,TGTGCCAGCAGTGAAAGAGGGGGACTAGCTAACACAGATACGCAGTATTTT,TRBJ2-3,.,TRBV2,TRBD2
CASSPMNTEAFF,TGTGCCAGCAGTCCCATGAACACTGAAGCTTTCTTT,TRBJ1-1,.,TRBV9,.
CASSLPSGAYEQYF,TGCGCCAGCAGCCTCCCATCAGGCGCCTACGAGCAGTACTTC,TRBJ2-7,.,TRBV5-1,.
CASSQPFFDRGVGTQYF,TGCGCCAGCAGTCAACCCTTTTTTGACAGGGGGGTAGGGACCCAGTACTTC,TRBJ2-5,few,TRBV23-1,TRBD1
CASSYAQSYNEQFF,TGTGCCAGCAGTTACGCCCAATCCTACAATGAGCAGTTCTTC,TRBJ2-1,.,TRBV2,.
CASSIFTNEQFF,TGTGCCAGTAGTATATTCACAAATGAGCAGTTCTTC,TRBJ2-1,.,TRBV19,.
CASSLKFSNPASGNEQFF,TGTGCCAGCAGCTTAAAGTTTAGTAATCCTGCCTCGGGGAATGAGCAGTTCTTC,TRBJ2-1,.,TRBV7-8,.
CASSSPRAILAGADTQYF,TGTGCCAGCAGCTCTCCTAGGGCCATACTAGCGGGAGCAGATACGCAGTATTTT,TRBJ2-3,.,TRBV7-9,TRBD2
CASSRDRRTTGELFF,TGTGCCAGCAGTCGGGACAGGAGGACCACCGGGGAGCTGTTTTTT,TRBJ2-2,.,TRBV2,TRBD1
CASTAGQVNSGANVLTF,TGTGCCAGCACCGCCGGACAGGTGAATTCTGGGGCCAACGTCCTGACTTTC,TRBJ2-6,.,TRBV7-8,TRBD1
CATSPNYSNQPQHF,TGTGCCACCAGCCCTAATTATAGCAATCAGCCCCAGCATTTT,TRBJ1-5,.,TRBV15,.
CAISELEGEQFF,TGTGCCATCAGTGAATTGGAGGGGGAGCAGTTCTTC,TRBJ2-1,few,TRBV10-3,.
CASSIGQGRIYYEQYF,TGCGCCAGCAGCATCGGACAGGGGCGAATTTACTACGAGCAGTACTTC,TRBJ2-7,.,TRBV5-1,TRBD1
CAISEPVRGNTIYF,TGTGCCATCAGTGAGCCCGTCCGAGGAAACACCATATATTTT,TRBJ1-3,.,TRBV10-3,.
CASSRSLLYNEQFF,TGTGCCAGCAGCCGGTCACTCCTATACAATGAGCAGTTCTTC,TRBJ2-1,.,TRBV5-4,.
CASSQTDISGNTIYF,TGTGCCAGCTCTCAAACCGACATCTCTGGAAACACCATATATTTT,TRBJ1-3,.,TRBV18,.
CASRGLAGTKNNEQFF,TGTGCCAGCAGGGGACTAGCGGGAACAAAAAACAATGAGCAGTTCTTC,TRBJ2-1,few,TRBV27,TRBD2
CASTLDRVSSEKLFF,TGTGCCAGCACCTTGGACAGGGTCTCGAGTGAAAAACTGTTTTTT,TRBJ1-4,few,TRBV7-9,TRBD1
CASGQGSSYEQYF,TGTGCCAGCGGACAGGGGAGCTCCTACGAGCAGTACTTC,TRBJ2-7,.,TRBV28,TRBD1